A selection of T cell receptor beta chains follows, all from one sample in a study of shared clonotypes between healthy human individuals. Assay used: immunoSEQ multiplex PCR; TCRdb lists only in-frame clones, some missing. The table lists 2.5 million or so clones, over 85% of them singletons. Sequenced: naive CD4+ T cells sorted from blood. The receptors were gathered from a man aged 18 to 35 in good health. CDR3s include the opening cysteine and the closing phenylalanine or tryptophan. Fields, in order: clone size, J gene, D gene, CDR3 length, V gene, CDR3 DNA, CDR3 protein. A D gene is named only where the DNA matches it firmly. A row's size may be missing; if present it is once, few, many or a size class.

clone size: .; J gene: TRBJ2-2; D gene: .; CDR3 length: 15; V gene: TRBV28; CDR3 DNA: TGTGCCAGCAGTTTATTGGGAGGAGATTCCGGGGAGCTGTTTTTT; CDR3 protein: CASSLLGGDSGELFF
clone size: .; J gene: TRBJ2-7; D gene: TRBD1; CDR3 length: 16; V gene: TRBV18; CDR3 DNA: TGTGCCAGCTCACCATCTCGGGACAGGGATCAATACGAGCAGTACTTC; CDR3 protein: CASSPSRDRDQYEQYF
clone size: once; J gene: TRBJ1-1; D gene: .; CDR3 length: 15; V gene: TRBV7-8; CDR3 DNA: TGTGCCAGCAGCTTAGGGGGGGTGAGGACCGCTGAAGCTTTCTTT; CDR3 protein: CASSLGGVRTAEAFF
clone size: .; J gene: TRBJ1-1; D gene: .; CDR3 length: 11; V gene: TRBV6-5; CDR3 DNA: TGTGCCAGCAGAACCCCTGAAGGGGCTTTCTTT; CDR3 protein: CASRTPEGAFF
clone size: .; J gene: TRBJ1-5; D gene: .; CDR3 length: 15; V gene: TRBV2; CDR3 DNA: TGTGCCAGCAGTGAAGAGGGGGTGCCTAATCAGCCCCAGCATTTT; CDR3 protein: CASSEEGVPNQPQHF
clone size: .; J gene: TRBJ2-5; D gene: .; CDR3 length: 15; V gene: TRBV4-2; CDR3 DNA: TGTGCCAGCAGCCAAGGGGACGGGGGCCAAGAGACCCAGTACTTC; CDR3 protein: CASSQGDGGQETQYF
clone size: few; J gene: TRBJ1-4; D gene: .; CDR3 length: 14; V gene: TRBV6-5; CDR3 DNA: TGTGCCAGCAGTTACGGGGGGCCTAATGAAAAACTGTTTTTT; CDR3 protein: CASSYGGPNEKLFF
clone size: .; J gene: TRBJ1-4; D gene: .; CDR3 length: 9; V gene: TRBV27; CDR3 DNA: TGTGCCACCCGGGACCGAGGTCTTTTC; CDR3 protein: CATRDRGLF
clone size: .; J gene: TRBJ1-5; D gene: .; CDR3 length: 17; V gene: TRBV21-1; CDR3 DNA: TGTGCCAGCAACTCGGGACAGGGGGATGGGAGCAATCAGCCCCAGCATTTT; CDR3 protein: CASNSGQGDGSNQPQHF
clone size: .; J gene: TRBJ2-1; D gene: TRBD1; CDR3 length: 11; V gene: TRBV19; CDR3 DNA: TGTGCCAGTAGTCCAGGGACAGGGAAGTTCTTC; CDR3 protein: CASSPGTGKFF
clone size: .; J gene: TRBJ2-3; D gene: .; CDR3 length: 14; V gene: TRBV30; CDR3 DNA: TGTGCCTGGTCAGGGAGGGGGCGGCGAGATACGCAGTATTTT; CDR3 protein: CAWSGRGRRDTQYF
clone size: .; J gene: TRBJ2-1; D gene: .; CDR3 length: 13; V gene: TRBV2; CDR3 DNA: TGTGCCAGCAGAGGGGACCTGAGCAATGAGCAGTTCTTC; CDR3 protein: CASRGDLSNEQFF
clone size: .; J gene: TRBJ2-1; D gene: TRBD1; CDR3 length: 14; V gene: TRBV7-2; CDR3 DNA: TGTGCCAGCACCAAGGGGGCGTCCTACAATGAGCAGTTCTTC; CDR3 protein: CASTKGASYNEQFF
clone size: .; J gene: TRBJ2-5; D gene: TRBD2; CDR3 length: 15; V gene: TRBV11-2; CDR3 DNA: TGTGCCAGCAGCTTCGGACTAGCGGGGCTAGAGACCCAGTACTTC; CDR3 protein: CASSFGLAGLETQYF
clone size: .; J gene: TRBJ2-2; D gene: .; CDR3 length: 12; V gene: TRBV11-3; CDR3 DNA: TGTGCCAGCAGCCTGGGACCCGGGGAGCTGTTTTTT; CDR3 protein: CASSLGPGELFF
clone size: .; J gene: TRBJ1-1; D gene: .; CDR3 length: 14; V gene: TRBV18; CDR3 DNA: TGTGCCAGCTCACCTTCGGGGGCGTACACTGAAGCTTTCTTT; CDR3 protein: CASSPSGAYTEAFF
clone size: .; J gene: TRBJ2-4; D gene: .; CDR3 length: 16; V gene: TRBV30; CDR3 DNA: TGTGCCTGGAGTGTGGTAATGAGAGGGGCCAAAAACATTCAGTACTTC; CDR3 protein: CAWSVVMRGAKNIQYF
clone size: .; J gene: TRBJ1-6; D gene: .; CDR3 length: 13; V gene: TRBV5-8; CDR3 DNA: TGTGCCAGCAGCTTTGACGGTTCTTCACCCCTCCACTTT; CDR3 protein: CASSFDGSSPLHF
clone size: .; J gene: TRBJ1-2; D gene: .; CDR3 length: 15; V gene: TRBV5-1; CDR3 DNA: TGCGCCAGCAGCTTGGGGGACACCGAGTCGCGGGGCTACACCTTC; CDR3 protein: CASSLGDTESRGYTF
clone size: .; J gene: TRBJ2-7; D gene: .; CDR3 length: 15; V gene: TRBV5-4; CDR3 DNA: TGTGCCAGCAGCTTGAGCAGCTCCAAACTATACGAGCAGTACTTC; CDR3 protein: CASSLSSSKLYEQYF
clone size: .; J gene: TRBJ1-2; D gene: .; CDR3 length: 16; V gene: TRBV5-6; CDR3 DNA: TGTGCCAGCAGCTCTCTTGCGACACCTCGGGGGTATGGCTACACCTTC; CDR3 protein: CASSSLATPRGYGYTF
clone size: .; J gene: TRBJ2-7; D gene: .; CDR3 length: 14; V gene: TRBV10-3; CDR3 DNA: TGTGCCATCAGTGAGTCGTTGGGCTCCTACGAGCAGTACTTC; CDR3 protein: CAISESLGSYEQYF
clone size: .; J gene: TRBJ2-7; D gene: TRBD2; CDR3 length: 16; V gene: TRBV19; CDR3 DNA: TGTGCCAGTAGTATAAGAGGACTAGCGGAACCCTACGAGCAGTACTTC; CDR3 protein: CASSIRGLAEPYEQYF
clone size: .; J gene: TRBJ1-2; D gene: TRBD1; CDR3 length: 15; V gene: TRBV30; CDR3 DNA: TGTGCCTGGAGGCGACAGGGCGCATTTAACTATGGCTACACCTTC; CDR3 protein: CAWRRQGAFNYGYTF
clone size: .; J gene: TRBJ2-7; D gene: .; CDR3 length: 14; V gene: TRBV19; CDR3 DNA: TGTGCCAGTAGTACACCGGGACCCCCCTACGAGCAGTACTTC; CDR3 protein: CASSTPGPPYEQYF
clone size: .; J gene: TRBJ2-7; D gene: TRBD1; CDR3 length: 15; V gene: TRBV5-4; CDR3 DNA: TGTGCCAGCAGCCCTCACGCGGACAGGGTGTACGAGCAGTACTTC; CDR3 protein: CASSPHADRVYEQYF
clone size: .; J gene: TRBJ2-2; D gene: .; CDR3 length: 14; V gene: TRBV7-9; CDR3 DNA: TGTGCCAGCAGCACTAATCCCGGGGACGGGGAGCTGTTTTTT; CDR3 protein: CASSTNPGDGELFF
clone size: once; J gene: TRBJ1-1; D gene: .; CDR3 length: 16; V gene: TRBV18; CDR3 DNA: TGTGCCAGCTCACCACCGGGTCGAGGGTTGGAGGCTGAAGCTTTCTTT; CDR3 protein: CASSPPGRGLEAEAFF